These 7 T cell receptor beta chains were all obtained from the same sample, sequenced in a study of cytomegalovirus exposure and HLA in healthy donors. The PCR ran on 60 Vbeta and 13 Jbeta primers. Sequenced by immunoSEQ multiplex PCR; TCRdb stores in-frame clones only, minus some. The sample lists 120,000 or so clones; more than 65% were seen once. The sample consisted of PBMCs. These receptors were collected from a man aged 25 to 40 in good health and CMV-seropositive.

V usage is TRBV7-3 and J usage is TRBJ2-4; weak D call: TRBD1 (6 bases). From germline, CDR1 is SGHTA and CDR2 FQGTGA. The CDR3 runs 12 residues. The V end was cut by 4 bases, the J end by 6 bases, with 7 bases between. CDR3 sequence: CASSSTGNIQYF. The CDR3 DNA is TGTGCCAGCAGCTCGACAGGAAACATTCAGTACTTC.

The CDR3 nucleotides are TGTGCCAGCAGTGATTCCCGTCGAGGTCTCGGAGGCTACACCTTC. The encoded protein is CASSDSRRGLGGYTF. The chain couples TRBV2 to TRBJ1-2; D ambiguous. CDR3 length: 15 amino acids. The germline gives CDR1 SNHLY, CDR2 FYNNEI. Trimming pared 3 bases from V and 8 bases from J, leaving 19 bases between.

The CDR3 DNA follows: TGTGCCAGCAGCTTAGTATCCAGGATCTATGGCTACACCTTC. Translated: CASSLVSRIYGYTF. The chain couples TRBV7-2 to TRBJ1-2, with D hard to call. This CDR3 spans 14 amino acids. Germline lookup yields CDR1 SGHTA and CDR2 FQGNSA. V dropped 1 base and J dropped 4 bases, with 10 bases sitting between them.

The genes are TRBV18 and TRBJ1-2; D unclear. The CDR3 totals 14 residues. Trimming removed 2 bases from V and 4 bases from J, with 11 bases in between. The germline V gene encodes CDR1 KGHSH and CDR2 LQKENI. The chain's CDR3 is CASSPNPGLYGYTF. The CDR3 DNA follows: TGTGCCAGCTCACCAAATCCAGGACTCTATGGCTACACCTTC.

This chain links TRBV28 with TRBJ1-4; D uncertain. V was cut by 6 bases and J by 7 bases, with 15 bases left in between. The CDR3 length is 14 residues. Germline-derived CDR1 and CDR2 are MDHEN and SYDVKM. Here the CDR3 reads CASSLRGEREKLFF. DNA of the CDR3: TGTGCCAGCAGCCTCCGCGGGGAACGTGAAAAACTGTTTTTT.

The gene calls are TRBV10-3 and TRBJ2-5; D might be TRBD1 (6 bases). Trimming removed 4 bases at V and 4 bases at J, with 13 bases between. The CDR3 extends over 14 amino acids. Germline V gene sequence: CDR1 ENHRY, CDR2 SYGVKD. The CDR3 sequence is CAISGAGETETQYF. CDR3 nucleotides: TGTGCCATCAGTGGGGCAGGGGAGACAGAGACCCAGTACTTC.

The chain uses TRBV5-1 and TRBJ2-1; 7 positions match TRBD1. CDR1 SGHRS and CDR2 YFSETQ come from the germline V gene. The CDR3 runs to 15 residues. The V segment lost 6 bases and the J segment 8 bases; nucleotides outside the gene matches: 14. The CDR3 region has the DNA TGCGCCAGCACCCCGCCGGAGACAGGGTTTGATGAGCAGTTCTTC. Translation gives CASTPPETGFDEQFF. The full variable domain, rest sourced from reference TRBV5-1 and TRBJ2-1, is KAGVTQTPRYLIKTRGQQVTLSCSPISGHRSVSWYQQTPGQGLQFLFEYFSETQRNKGNFPGRFSGRQFSNSRSEMNVSTLELGDSALYLCASTPPETGFDEQFFGPGTRLTVL.